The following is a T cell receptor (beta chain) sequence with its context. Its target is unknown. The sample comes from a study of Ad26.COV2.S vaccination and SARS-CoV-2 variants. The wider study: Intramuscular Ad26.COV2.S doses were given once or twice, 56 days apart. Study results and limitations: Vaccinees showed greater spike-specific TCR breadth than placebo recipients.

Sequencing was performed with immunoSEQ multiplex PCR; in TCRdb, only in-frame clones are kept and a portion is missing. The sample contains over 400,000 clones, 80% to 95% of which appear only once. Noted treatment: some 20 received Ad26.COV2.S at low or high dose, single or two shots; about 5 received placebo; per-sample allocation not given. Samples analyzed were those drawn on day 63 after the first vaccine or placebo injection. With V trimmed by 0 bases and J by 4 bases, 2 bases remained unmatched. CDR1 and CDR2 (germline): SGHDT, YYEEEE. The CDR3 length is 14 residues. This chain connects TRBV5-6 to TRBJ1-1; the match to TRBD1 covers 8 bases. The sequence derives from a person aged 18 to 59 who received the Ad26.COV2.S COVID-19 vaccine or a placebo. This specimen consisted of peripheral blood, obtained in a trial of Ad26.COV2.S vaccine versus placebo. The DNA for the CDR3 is TGTGCCAGCAGCTTGGCCGGACAGGGCACTGAAGCTTTCTTT. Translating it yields CASSLAGQGTEAFF. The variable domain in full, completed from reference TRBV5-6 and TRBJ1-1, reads DAGVTQSPTHLIKTRGQQVTLRCSPKSGHDTVSWYQQALGQGPQFIFQYYEEEERQRGNFPDRFSGHQFPNYSSELNVNALLLGDSALYLCASSLAGQGTEAFFGQGTRLTVV.